This T cell receptor (beta chain) was obtained from a study of OX40 agonist ivuxolimab in advanced cancers. Across the study: Three dose-escalation patients had partial responses: one with hepatocellular carcinoma and two with cutaneous melanoma.

The CDR3 runs 12 residues. Germline CDR1 and CDR2: WSHSY and SAAADI. Trimming took off 2 bases at V and 6 bases at J, with 8 bases between the two ends. Study outcomes and limitations: By week 6 at 0.1 to 3.0 mg/kg, blood CD4+ and CD8+ T cells had expanded clonally.

Data came from immunoSEQ multiplex PCR; TCRdb stores just in-frame clones and leaves some out. The sample consists of tens of thousands of clones, 70% to 85% of them appearing once. About this clone itself: No antigen is known for it.

This specimen consisted of CD4+ or CD8+ T cells sorted from blood, obtained in a trial of the OX40 agonist ivuxolimab. The clonotype was recovered from an adult with an advanced solid tumor such as melanoma, head and neck, liver or kidney cancer. The chain employs TRBV10-2 and TRBJ2-7; D is uncertain. CDR3 sequence (DNA): TGCGCCAGCAGTGAGGAGGCCCTCGAGCAGTACTTC. Translation gives CASSEEALEQYF.